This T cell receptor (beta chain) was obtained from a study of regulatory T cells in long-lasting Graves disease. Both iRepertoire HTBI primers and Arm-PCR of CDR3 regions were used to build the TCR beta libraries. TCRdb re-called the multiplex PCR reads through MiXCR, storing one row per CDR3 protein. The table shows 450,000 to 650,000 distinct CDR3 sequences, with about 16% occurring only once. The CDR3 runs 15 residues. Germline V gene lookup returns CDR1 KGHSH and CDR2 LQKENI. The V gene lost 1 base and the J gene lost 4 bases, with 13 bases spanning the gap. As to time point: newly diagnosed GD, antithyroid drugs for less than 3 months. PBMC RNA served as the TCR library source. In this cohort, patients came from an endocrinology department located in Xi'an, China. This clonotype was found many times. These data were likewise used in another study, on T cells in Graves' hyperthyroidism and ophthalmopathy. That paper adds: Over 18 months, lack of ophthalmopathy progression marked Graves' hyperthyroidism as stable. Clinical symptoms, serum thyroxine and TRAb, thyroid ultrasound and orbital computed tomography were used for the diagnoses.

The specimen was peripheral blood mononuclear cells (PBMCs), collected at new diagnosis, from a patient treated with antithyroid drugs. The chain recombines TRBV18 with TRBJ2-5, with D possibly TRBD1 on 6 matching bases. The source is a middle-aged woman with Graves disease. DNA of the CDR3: TGTGCCAGCTCACCACGGCAGGGGAAGGGAGAGACCCAGTACTTC. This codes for CASSPRQGKGETQYF. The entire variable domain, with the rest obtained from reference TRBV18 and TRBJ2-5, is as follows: NAGVMQNPRHLVRRRGQEARLRCSPMKGHSHVYWYRQLPEEGLKFMVYLQKENIIDESGMPKERFSAEFPKEGPSILRIQQVVRGDSAAYFCASSPRQGKGETQYFGPGTRLLVL.